The 26 T cell receptor beta chains below were found in one sample sequenced in a study of blood T cell repertoires in COVID-19. Data came from immunoSEQ multiplex PCR; TCRdb stores just in-frame clones and leaves some out. This sample has roughly 86,000 clones, with approximately 80% found just once. Sequencing was performed on peripheral blood. Every receptor here comes from a man aged 50 to 60 with acute or convalescent COVID-19.

The chain couples TRBV29-1 to TRBJ2-5, with TRBD2 matching 9 bases. V dropped 8 bases and J dropped 4; count of bases not matched to a gene: 8. Germline V lookup: CDR1 SQVTM, CDR2 ANQGSEA. There are 13 residues in the CDR3. This CDR3 is CSYEGGRGETQYF. CDR3 DNA sequence: TGCAGCTACGAGGGCGGGAGGGGAGAGACCCAGTACTTC.

This chain uses TRBV19 with TRBJ2-3, with D maybe TRBD1 (6 bases). This CDR3 contains 14 residues. Per the germline V gene, CDR1 is LNHDA and CDR2 is SQIVND (reference sequence). V lost 6 bases, J lost 0 bases, and 10 bases lay in between. CDR3 sequence (DNA): TGTGCCAGTAGCCTACAGGGAAGCACAGATACGCAGTATTTT. This sequence encodes CASSLQGSTDTQYF.

The chain combines TRBV7-6 with TRBJ1-1, with D unclear. The CDR3 runs to 13 residues. V was pared by 1 base and J by 11 bases, with 14 bases between. Germline V gives CDR1 SGHVS, CDR2 FNYEAQ. In nucleotides, the CDR3 is TGTGCCAGCAGCTTAGATCTCGCGGGAAGTGCTTTCTTT. Amino acids: CASSLDLAGSAFF.

V is TRBV21-1 and J is TRBJ2-7; TRBD2, the table's D call, was not compared with the DNA. TRBV21-1 is a documented pseudogene. This CDR3 region has 14 residues. This chain's CDR3 is CASKGLAGSYEQYF. The CDR3 DNA reads as TGTGCCAGCAAGGGACTAGCGGGTTCCTACGAGCAGTACTTC.

This chain uses TRBV6-5 with TRBJ1-2; TRBD1 matches at 9 bases. The V and J ends lost 7 bases and 5 bases, in that order; junction bases with no gene match: 5. The CDR3 extends over 13 amino acids. CDR1 is MNHEY and CDR2 is SVGAGI in the germline V gene. The CDR3 nucleotides read TGTGCCAGCACTGGGACAGGGAATTATGGCTACACCTTC. Translation gives CASTGTGNYGYTF.

J is TRBJ2-7 and V is TRBV29-1, with 11 bases lining up with TRBD1. The germline CDR1 and CDR2 sequences are SQVTM and ANQGSEA. The CDR3 is 14 residues long. After removal of 7 bases from V and 4 bases from J, the junction contained 9 bases not matched to a gene. The CDR3 DNA follows: TGCAGCGGAGGACAGGGGGCGCAGCGGTACGAGCAGTACTTC. Its translation is CSGGQGAQRYEQYF.

V and J are TRBV6-5 and TRBJ1-1; TRBD1 matches 7 bases. Unmatched junction bases numbered 6, after V lost 6 bases and J lost 2 bases. CDR3 size: 14 residues. Germline values: CDR1 MNHEY, CDR2 SVGAGI. CDR3 sequence (DNA): TGTGCCAGCAGAGGACAGGCGCCTAACACTGAAGCTTTCTTT. Protein sequence: CASRGQAPNTEAFF.

The chain is built from TRBV28 and TRBJ1-2; D is possibly TRBD1 (5 bases). The V and J ends lost 7 bases and 6 bases respectively, with 18 bases between them. CDR1 and CDR2 (germline): MDHEN, SYDVKM. This CDR3 contains 14 residues. CDR3 amino acids: CASTSQGLSDGYTF. The CDR3 DNA is TGTGCCAGCACCTCCCAGGGTTTAAGTGATGGCTACACCTTC.

In this sample, this clone turned up once. The chain employs TRBV30 and TRBJ1-1; D gene unclear. The CDR3 is 13 residues long. V was pared by 0 bases and J by 1 base, with 6 bases between. Germline assignment: CDR1 GTSNPN and CDR2 SVGIG (reference sequence). CDR3 amino acids: CAWSVLENTEAFF. In DNA form, the CDR3 reads TGTGCCTGGAGTGTACTAGAGAACACTGAAGCTTTCTTT.

CDR3 sequence reads: CASRDSRIQYF. The CDR3 coding sequence is TGTGCCAGCAGGGACTCCAGGATTCAGTACTTC. This sequence joins TRBV6-5 and TRBJ2-7, with a possible D match to TRBD2 (5 bases). The CDR3 length is 11 residues. CDR1 and CDR2 (germline): MNHEY, SVGAGI. V lost 6 bases and J 10 bases, leaving 13 bases between the germline ends.

The chain combines TRBV6-2 or TRBV6-3 with TRBJ2-1; TRBD2 matches at 8 bases. Trimming cost V 6 bases and J 4 bases; bases outside gene matches: 14. In germline, CDR1 is MNHEY, CDR2 SVGEGT. This CDR3 contains 17 residues. In DNA form, the CDR3 reads TGTGCCAGCAGCTCAATACCTGAGCGGGGGTTATACAATGAGCAGTTCTTC. Translated, it gives CASSSIPERGLYNEQFF.

The gene calls are TRBV7-9 and TRBJ2-3; D is perhaps TRBD1 (6 bases). This CDR3 region has 15 residues. V dropped 2 bases and J dropped 1 base, with 10 bases sitting between them. The germline V gene has CDR1 SEHNR and CDR2 FQNEAQ (reference sequence). DNA of the CDR3: TGTGCCAGCAGCTTAAAGACAGGAGGCACAGATACGCAGTATTTT. It translates to CASSLKTGGTDTQYF.

This clone was observed a single time. The V call is TRBV6-5, the J call TRBJ1-2, with 8 bases aligning to TRBD1. V shed 2 bases, J shed 8 bases, and the junction held 7 bases outside the gene matches. The CDR3 loop spans 14 amino acids. Per the germline V gene, CDR1 is MNHEY and CDR2 is SVGAGI. The CDR3 here is CASSYRTGSDGYTF. As DNA, the CDR3 is TGTGCCAGCAGTTACCGGACAGGGTCTGACGGCTACACCTTC.

The CDR3, as DNA: TGTGCCAGCAGCTTATTGTCAACAGGGGGACACCTGGGCTATGGCTACACCTTC. This codes for CASSLLSTGGHLGYGYTF. This chain links TRBV7-9 with TRBJ1-2, with 8 bases that match TRBD1. The CDR3 runs to 18 residues. Germline CDR1 and CDR2: SEHNR and FQNEAQ (reference sequence). Trimming at V came to 2 bases and at J to 4 bases, leaving 15 bases not matched to a gene.

This chain uses TRBV2 with TRBJ2-1; no firm D call. The CDR3 is 12 residues long. V lost 4 bases and J 10 bases, leaving 11 bases between the germline ends. Germline assignment: CDR1 SNHLY and CDR2 FYNNEI. The CDR3 DNA reads TGTGCCAGCAGTGCTCTAACGAGAGAGCAGTTCTTC. This translates into CASSALTREQFF. Full variable domain (missing parts from reference TRBV2 and TRBJ2-1): EPEVTQTPSHQVTQMGQEVILRCVPISNHLYFYWYRQILGQKVEFLVSFYNNEISEKSEIFDDQFSVERPDGSNFTLKIRSTKLEDSAMYFCASSALTREQFFGPGTRLTVL.

The chain links TRBV5-8 to TRBJ1-6, with 8 bases lining up with TRBD1. The V segment lost 4 bases and the J segment 6 bases; nucleotides outside the gene matches: 6. Germline-derived CDR1 and CDR2 are SGHTS and YDEGEE. The CDR3 contains 15 residues. CDR3 sequence: CASSPGQGGNSPLHF. The DNA of the CDR3 is TGTGCCAGCAGCCCTGGACAGGGTGGTAATTCACCCCTCCACTTT.

The V call is TRBV7-2, the J call TRBJ2-3; D gene ambiguous. The germline gives CDR1 SGHTA, CDR2 FQGNSA. This CDR3 has 15 residues. Trimming removed 1 base at V and 2 bases at J, with 10 bases between. The CDR3 region has the DNA TGTGCCAGCAGCTTAGGACAAAAAAACACAGATACGCAGTATTTT. The encoded protein is CASSLGQKNTDTQYF.

This CDR3 is CATSRDEQGGDPYEQYF. Written as DNA, the CDR3 is TGTGCCACCAGCAGAGATGAGCAGGGAGGGGACCCCTACGAGCAGTACTTC. The V and J genes are TRBV15 and TRBJ2-7; the match to TRBD2 covers 7 bases. This CDR3 comprises 17 residues. Per germline, CDR1 LNHNV and CDR2 YYDKDF (reference sequence). V was pared by 0 bases and J by 2 bases, with 10 bases of the junction left unmatched.

The J gene is TRBJ2-1, the V gene TRBV25-1, with 8 bases aligning to TRBD2. Trimming removed 4 bases from V and 7 bases from J; junction bases left unmatched: 6. The CDR3 loop spans 14 amino acids. Germline V gives CDR1 MGHDK, CDR2 SYGVNS. The CDR3 loop reads CASSVSGGRNEQFF. CDR3 bases: TGTGCCAGCAGTGTGTCGGGGGGGCGGAATGAGCAGTTCTTC.

This clone was detected only a few times. The CDR3 DNA reads TGCAGCGTTGTAGTCAGGGGATCCCGGGAGACCCAGTACTTC. Amino acids: CSVVVRGSRETQYF. This chain links TRBV29-1 with TRBJ2-5; TRBD1 is a possible D gene (6 bases). Germline CDR1 SQVTM, CDR2 ANQGSEA. Deletions cut 4 bases from V and 5 bases from J, with 17 bases between. The CDR3 has 14 residues.

The rearrangement links TRBV5-1 to TRBJ2-1; TRBD2 agrees at 9 bases. V lost 0 bases, J lost 6 bases, and 4 bases stayed unmatched. The CDR3 runs 15 residues. Germline V gene sequence: CDR1 SGHRS, CDR2 YFSETQ. CDR3 sequence reads: CASSLEGSGSNEQFF. The DNA of the CDR3 is TGCGCCAGCAGCTTGGAGGGTAGCGGGAGCAATGAGCAGTTCTTC. Variable domain in full (rest from reference TRBV5-1 and TRBJ2-1): KAGVTQTPRYLIKTRGQQVTLSCSPISGHRSVSWYQQTPGQGLQFLFEYFSETQRNKGNFPGRFSGRQFSNSRSEMNVSTLELGDSALYLCASSLEGSGSNEQFFGPGTRLTVL.

The chain joins TRBV6-5 to TRBJ2-7; D is unresolved. This CDR3 has 14 residues. Per germline, CDR1 MNHEY and CDR2 SVGAGI. V was trimmed by 2 bases and J by 2 bases, leaving 10 bases between them. CDR3 sequence reads: CASSYGPTPYEQYF. The CDR3, as DNA: TGTGCCAGCAGTTACGGTCCAACACCCTACGAGCAGTACTTC.

This rearrangement joins TRBV20-1 to TRBJ2-5, with 9 bases aligning to TRBD2. Germline CDR1 and CDR2: DFQATT and SNEGSKA (reference sequence). J was trimmed by 5 bases and V by 6 bases; bases with no gene match: 1. The CDR3 is 11 residues long. The CDR3 nucleotides read TGCAGTGCGGCGGGAGGGGAGACCCAGTACTTC. Protein: CSAAGGETQYF.

This clone came up a few times. The chain carries TRBV2 and TRBJ2-7; 9 bases map to TRBD1. The CDR3 extends over 13 amino acids. The germline V gene has CDR1 SNHLY and CDR2 FYNNEI. The V gene end was trimmed by 7 bases and the J gene end by 4 bases; junction bases not matched to a gene: 5. The CDR3 reads CASIPGTGYEQYF. The CDR3 bases are TGTGCCAGCATACCCGGGACAGGGTACGAGCAGTACTTC.

The rearrangement uses TRBV3-1 (or the pseudogene TRBV3-2) and TRBJ2-3; TRBD1 agrees at 10 bases. Looked up from germline, CDR1 is LGHDT and CDR2 is YNNKEL (reference sequence). The CDR3 is 17 residues long. V was pared by 4 bases and J by 4 bases, with 11 bases of the junction left unmatched. The CDR3 bases are TGTGCCAGCAGCCGGGGCTCGGTGGGACAGGGGCCAGATACGCAGTATTTT. The encoded protein is CASSRGSVGQGPDTQYF.

The V gene is TRBV2, the J gene TRBJ2-5; a possible D gene is TRBD2 (6 bases). V was clipped by 7 bases and J by 7 bases, with 19 bases between them. Germline V gene data show CDR1 as SNHLY and CDR2 as FYNNEI. This CDR3 is built from 14 residues. The CDR3 loop is CASTGGWGLGTQYF. DNA of the CDR3: TGTGCCAGCACCGGAGGTTGGGGACTGGGGACCCAGTACTTC.